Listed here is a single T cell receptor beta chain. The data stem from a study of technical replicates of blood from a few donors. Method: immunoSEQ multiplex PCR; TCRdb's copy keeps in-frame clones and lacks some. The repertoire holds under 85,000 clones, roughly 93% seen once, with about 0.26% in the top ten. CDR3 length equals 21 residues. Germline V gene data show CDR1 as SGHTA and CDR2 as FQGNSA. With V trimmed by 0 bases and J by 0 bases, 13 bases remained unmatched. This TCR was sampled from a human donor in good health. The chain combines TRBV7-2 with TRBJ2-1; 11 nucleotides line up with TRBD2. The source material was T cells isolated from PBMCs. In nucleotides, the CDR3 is TGTGCCAGCAGCTTAGCCGCCCTGAGACTAGCGGGACTAAGCTCCTACAATGAGCAGTTCTTC. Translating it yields CASSLAALRLAGLSSYNEQFF.